These 25 T cell receptor beta chains originate from one sample sequenced in a study of shared clonotypes between healthy human individuals. As defined, naive CD8 cells were CD45RO-negative and positively selected for CCR7, with terminally differentiated effector memory CD45RA+ cells excluded. Libraries were prepared by immunoSEQ multiplex PCR; TCRdb keeps only in-frame clonotypes and omits some of them. The table has some 2 million clones, approximately 94% seen once. Sample: naive CD8+ T cells sorted from blood. These receptor sequences come from a man aged 18 to 29 in good health.

V usage is TRBV1 and J usage is TRBJ1-2. TRBV1 is recorded as a pseudogene. The CDR3 runs to 17 residues. The DNA of the CDR3 is TGCACCAGCAGCCAAGATTCGTGGTACGATAGCGGCTGTGGCTACACCTTC. The encoded protein is CTSSQDSWYDSGCGYTF.

This clone was recorded once. In the same sample, other DNA sequences code for this CDR3. The chain joins TRBV4-1 to TRBJ2-7; D remains unclear. V was clipped by 1 base and J by 1 base, with 5 bases between them. The CDR3 totals 13 residues. Germline V CDR1 and CDR2: MGHRA, YSYEKL. CDR3 amino acids: CASSQAPSYEQYF. CDR3 sequence (DNA): TGCGCCAGCAGCCAAGCCCCGTCCTACGAGCAGTACTTC.

This rearrangement joins TRBV4-2 to TRBJ2-5; D is perhaps TRBD1 (6 bases). This CDR3 spans 15 amino acids. Per germline, CDR1 LGHNA and CDR2 YNFKEQ. The V gene lost 0 bases and the J gene lost 9 bases, with 17 bases spanning the gap. CDR3 loop: CASSQDPTGLGAQYF. The CDR3 nucleotides are TGTGCCAGCAGCCAAGACCCGACAGGCTTAGGTGCCCAGTACTTC.

A remark on this clone: The missing conserved phenylalanine or tryptophan at the end of this CDR3 makes a read error likely. The chain has TRBV5-4 and TRBJ1-6; D remains ambiguous. The CDR3 spans 13 residues. Deletions cut 2 bases from V and 6 bases from J, with 6 bases between. Germline V gene data show CDR1 as SGHNT and CDR2 as YYREEE (reference sequence). The CDR3, as DNA: TGTGCCAGCAGCTTTGGCAGTAATTCACCCCTCCACCTT. Protein product: CASSFGSNSPLHL.

The genes are TRBV9 and TRBJ2-1; 8 bases agree with TRBD1. Germline trimming cut 3 bases from V and 6 bases from J; bases unmatched to any gene: 2. CDR1 and CDR2 (germline): SGDLS, YYNGEE. The CDR3 covers 13 residues. CDR3 loop: CASSATGANEQFF. CDR3 DNA sequence: TGTGCCAGCAGCGCGACAGGGGCCAATGAGCAGTTCTTC.

The DNA of the CDR3 is TGTGCCAGCAGTTTATTTGGGACGTATTTGTACGAGCAGTACTTC. It yields the protein CASSLFGTYLYEQYF. The genes are TRBV28 and TRBJ2-7, with D possibly being TRBD1 or TRBD2 (5 bases each). CDR3 length: 15 residues. The V end lost 1 base, the J end lost 4 bases, and 14 bases lay between the germline ends. CDR1 MDHEN and CDR2 SYDVKM come from the germline V gene.

The chain joins TRBV7-9 to TRBJ2-7; D might be TRBD2 (6 bases). CDR1 and CDR2 (germline): SEHNR, FQNEAQ (reference sequence). This CDR3 is 15 amino acids long. Deletions cut 5 bases from V and 2 bases from J, with 16 bases between. CDR3 residues: CASSPEGGVAYEQYF. The CDR3 DNA sequence: TGTGCCAGCAGCCCCGAAGGCGGGGTCGCCTACGAGCAGTACTTC.

The chain is built from TRBV9 and TRBJ2-7; 7 nucleotides agree with TRBD1. Germline lookup yields CDR1 SGDLS and CDR2 YYNGEE. The CDR3 length is 14 residues. J was trimmed by 0 bases and V by 7 bases; bases with no gene match: 7. The CDR3 DNA follows: TGTGCCAGCGGCAAGGGACAGAACTCCTACGAGCAGTACTTC. It translates to CASGKGQNSYEQYF.

V gene TRBV2 combines with J gene TRBJ1-6; D is ambiguous. Trimming removed 4 bases from V and 7 bases from J, with 14 bases in between. The CDR3 is 15 residues long. Looked up from germline, CDR1 is SNHLY and CDR2 is FYNNEI. Here the CDR3 DNA reads TGTGCCAGCAGTGGGTTTGGGAGGATCAATTCACCCCTCCACTTT. Protein sequence: CASSGFGRINSPLHF.

J is TRBJ2-7 and V is TRBV6-5; D is perhaps TRBD1 (6 bases). Trimming shortened V by 0 bases and J by 4 bases, and 16 bases separated the two germline ends. This CDR3 has 16 amino acids. Per the germline V gene, CDR1 is MNHEY and CDR2 is SVGAGI. The CDR3 coding sequence is TGTGCCAGCAGTTACTCGACAGGACAGACCGATTACGAGCAGTACTTC. Its protein is CASSYSTGQTDYEQYF.

This clone was found once. The chain employs TRBV19 and TRBJ2-7, with 7 bases lining up with TRBD1. CDR3 length: 17 amino acids. V was clipped by 5 bases and J by 0 bases; unmatched bases: 13. Germline assignment: CDR1 LNHDA and CDR2 SQIVND (reference sequence). The DNA of the CDR3 is TGTGCCAGTAGTCCCCCGACCGGGACAGCCAACTCCTACGAGCAGTACTTC. Translation gives CASSPPTGTANSYEQYF.

Here the CDR3 DNA reads TGTGCCAGCAGTCCCCGTGAGATAGGCTACGAGCAGTACTTC. The encoded protein is CASSPREIGYEQYF. The V call is TRBV25-1, the J call TRBJ2-7; no clear D. CDR3 size: 14 residues. Per germline, CDR1 MGHDK and CDR2 SYGVNS. Trimming shortened V by 5 bases and J by 3 bases, and 14 bases separated the two germline ends.

The chain couples TRBV5-8 to TRBJ2-7; no reliable D call. Germline-derived CDR1 and CDR2 are SGHTS and YDEGEE. Deletions cut 4 bases from V and 0 bases from J, with 8 bases between. The CDR3 runs 13 residues. CDR3 in DNA: TGTGCCAGCAGCGACAAAAGCTCCTACGAGCAGTACTTC. Protein sequence: CASSDKSSYEQYF.

This clone is a singleton in its sample. This chain links TRBV7-9 with TRBJ2-7; 8 bases match TRBD2. CDR1 is SEHNR, CDR2 FQNEAQ, per germline (reference sequence). The CDR3 sequence is 14 residues long. The trim removed 2 bases at V and 3 bases at J, leaving 3 bases unmatched. For the CDR3, the DNA is TGTGCCAGCAGCTTATCTAGCGGGCTCTACGAGCAGTACTTC. This translates into CASSLSSGLYEQYF.

The chain links TRBV7-6 to TRBJ2-1; 10 nucleotides line up with TRBD2. The CDR3 runs 15 residues. CDR1 SGHVS and CDR2 FNYEAQ come from the germline V gene. V shed 3 bases, J shed 6 bases, and the junction held 5 bases outside the gene matches. The DNA of the CDR3 is TGTGCCAGCAGCTTTCTAGCGGGGGAATTCAATGAGCAGTTCTTC. The encoded protein is CASSFLAGEFNEQFF. Full variable domain (rest looked up from reference TRBV7-6 and TRBJ2-1): GAGVSQSPRYKVTKRGQDVALRCDPISGHVSLYWYRQALGQGPEFLTYFNYEAQQDKSGLPNDRFSAERPEGSISTLTIQRTEQRDSAMYRCASSFLAGEFNEQFFGPGTRLTVL.

The chain links TRBV6-1 to TRBJ2-3, with TRBD2 matching over 9 bases. V lost 2 bases, J lost 0 bases, and 3 bases stayed unmatched. Germline V CDR1 and CDR2: MNHNS, SASEGT. This CDR3 contains 16 residues. This CDR3 is CASSEWGLASTDTQYF. CDR3 sequence (DNA): TGTGCCAGCAGTGAATGGGGACTAGCCAGCACAGATACGCAGTATTTT.

This chain connects TRBV5-4 to TRBJ2-5, with 7 bases fitting TRBD1. CDR1 SGHNT and CDR2 YYREEE come from the germline V gene (reference sequence). The CDR3 has 14 residues. Losses at the gene ends were 5 bases for V and 3 bases for J; bases not matched to a gene: 7. The CDR3 spells CASRDGQAEETQYF. For the CDR3, the DNA is TGTGCCAGCAGAGACGGACAGGCAGAAGAGACCCAGTACTTC.

DNA for the CDR3: TGTGCCAGTAGTAACTCAGGGGGCAATTCACCCCTCCACTTT. Its translation is CASSNSGGNSPLHF. The chain joins TRBV19 to TRBJ1-6, with 8 bases identical to TRBD1. The CDR3 has 14 residues. The V segment lost 4 bases and the J segment 7 bases; nucleotides outside the gene matches: 3. CDR1 and CDR2 (germline): LNHDA, SQIVND (reference sequence).

A word on this clone: This sample includes further DNA sequences coding for the same CDR3. The V call is TRBV7-6, the J call TRBJ1-5; D is unclear. The germline gives CDR1 SGHVS, CDR2 FNYEAQ. This CDR3 region has 13 residues. The ends were cut back, 5 bases at V and 5 bases at J, with 10 bases in the middle. The CDR3 nucleotides read TGTGCCAGCAGCCTAGGAGGTTATCAGCCCCAGCATTTT. This encodes CASSLGGYQPQHF.

The rearrangement uses TRBV6-6 and TRBJ1-1; D is perhaps TRBD1 (5 bases). Germline lookup yields CDR1 MNHNY and CDR2 SVGAGI (reference sequence). CDR3 length equals 14 residues. Trimming took off 0 bases at V and 5 bases at J, with 10 bases between the two ends. The CDR3: CASSYSPGRTEAFF. The CDR3 nucleotides are TGTGCCAGCAGTTACTCTCCAGGGAGAACTGAAGCTTTCTTT.

This rearrangement joins TRBV5-5 to TRBJ1-5; D call uncertain. Per the germline V gene, CDR1 is SGHKS and CDR2 is YYEKEE (reference sequence). V was cut by 0 bases and J by 5 bases, with 9 bases left in between. The CDR3 length is 14 residues. The CDR3 sequence: CASSLGVGDQPQHF. CDR3 DNA: TGTGCCAGCAGCTTGGGTGTTGGGGATCAGCCCCAGCATTTT. The complete variable domain, with remaining parts taken from reference TRBV5-5 and TRBJ1-5, reads DAGVTQSPTHLIKTRGQQVTLRCSPISGHKSVSWYQQVLGQGPQFIFQYYEKEERGRGNFPDRFSARQFPNYSSELNVNALLLGDSALYLCASSLGVGDQPQHFGDGTRLSIL.

The chain combines TRBV7-9 with TRBJ1-1; 9 nucleotides align to TRBD1. The germline CDR1 and CDR2 sequences are SEHNR and FQNEAQ (reference sequence). The junction had 0 bases not matched to a gene; V was cut back by 4 bases and J by 6 bases. The CDR3 runs to 12 residues. The CDR3 loop reads CASSWTGAEAFF. CDR3 sequence (DNA): TGTGCCAGCAGCTGGACAGGGGCTGAAGCTTTCTTT.

Regarding this clone: In the same sample, other DNA sequences code for this CDR3. The V call is TRBV27, the J call TRBJ1-6; TRBD1 is a possible D gene (5 bases). Germline assignment: CDR1 MNHEY and CDR2 SMNVEV (reference sequence). V was trimmed by 6 bases and J by 3 bases, leaving 9 bases between them. This CDR3 region has 14 residues. Here the CDR3 DNA reads TGTGCCAGCAGCTCCGACAGCTATAATTCACCCCTCCACTTT. Translation: CASSSDSYNSPLHF.

This chain links TRBV12-5 with TRBJ2-7; 11 nucleotides agree with TRBD2. This CDR3 comprises 15 residues. Trimming cost V 7 bases and J 2 bases; bases outside gene matches: 7. The germline V gene encodes CDR1 LGHNT and CDR2 FRNRAP. In DNA, the CDR3 is TGTGCTAGTGCCCTGCTAGCGGGGGGAACCTACGAGCAGTACTTC. This encodes CASALLAGGTYEQYF.

The J gene is TRBJ2-7, the V gene TRBV15; D is unclear. The germline V gene encodes CDR1 LNHNV and CDR2 YYDKDF (reference sequence). The CDR3 runs 12 residues. With 4 bases removed from V and 6 bases from J, the gap between germline ends came to 10 bases. Here the CDR3 reads CATSTPGPEQYF. Written as DNA, the CDR3 is TGTGCCACCAGCACCCCCGGCCCCGAGCAGTACTTC.